This passage covers 25 T cell receptor beta chains from one sample sequenced in a study of control samples from healthy donors and cancer patients. The data were produced by immunoSEQ multiplex PCR, yet TCRdb's version contains in-frame clones alone and is incomplete. The table has approximately 110,000 clones, roughly 85% seen once. The sequencing input was blood. These receptor sequences come from a woman between 50 and 59 years old in good health.

This chain links TRBV7-2 with TRBJ2-3; 9 bases agree with TRBD1. This CDR3 is built from 14 residues. Trimming took 4 bases from V and 5 from J; bases not matched to a gene: 4. In germline, CDR1 is SGHTA, CDR2 FQGNSA. The CDR3 coding sequence is TGTGCCAGCAGCTGGGACAGGGCCAAAGATACGCAGTATTTT. Amino acid sequence: CASSWDRAKDTQYF.

The table lists this clone with a count of one. The chain has TRBV7-6 and TRBJ2-1; the match to TRBD2 covers 11 bases. Losses at the gene ends were 2 bases for V and 7 bases for J; bases not matched to a gene: 7. CDR3 length: 16 residues. From germline, CDR1 is SGHVS and CDR2 FNYEAQ. CDR3 in DNA: TGTGCCAGCAGCTTACGGGCTAGCGGGGGGAATAATGAGCAGTTCTTC. Translation: CASSLRASGGNNEQFF.

The chain links TRBV6-5 to TRBJ1-1; D possibly corresponds to TRBD1 (6 bases). Trimming removed 6 bases from V and 5 bases from J, with 13 bases in between. Germline loops: CDR1 MNHEY, CDR2 SVGAGI. The CDR3 is 13 amino acids. CDR3 sequence (DNA): TGTGCCAGCAGGCGGGGGGCGCAGACTGAAGCTTTCTTT. Translated: CASRRGAQTEAFF.

The J gene is TRBJ2-1, the V gene TRBV9; TRBD1 matches at 8 bases. Trimming removed 4 bases from V and 0 bases from J; junction bases left unmatched: 6. Germline V gene data show CDR1 as SGDLS and CDR2 as YYNGEE. The CDR3 runs to 16 residues. The CDR3 spells CASSSRTGTSYNEQFF. The CDR3 coding sequence is TGTGCCAGCAGCTCCAGGACAGGGACCTCCTACAATGAGCAGTTCTTC.

The V and J genes are TRBV7-2 and TRBJ2-3, with a tentative D call TRBD2 (6 bases). The CDR3 totals 14 residues. Germline CDR1 and CDR2: SGHTA and FQGNSA. The V end lost 4 bases, the J end lost 6 bases, and 14 bases lay between the germline ends. The CDR3 here is CASSSRGNFDTQYF. The CDR3 DNA sequence: TGTGCCAGCAGCTCCCGGGGGAATTTCGATACGCAGTATTTT. The variable domain in full, completed from reference TRBV7-2 and TRBJ2-3, reads GAGVSQSPSNKVTEKGKDVELRCDPISGHTALYWYRQSLGQGLEFLIYFQGNSAPDKSGLPSDRFSAERTGGSVSTLTIQRTQQEDSAVYLCASSSRGNFDTQYFGPGTRLTVL.

This clone is classed as medium-sized. The chain carries TRBV6-2 or TRBV6-3 and TRBJ2-7; no firm D call. The ends were cut back, 5 bases at V and 1 base at J, with 12 bases in the middle. CDR3 length equals 14 residues. CDR1 and CDR2 from the germline V gene are MNHEY and SVGEGT. The DNA for the CDR3 is TGTGCCAGCAGTAGGTACCAACCTTCCTACGAGCAGTACTTC. Protein product: CASSRYQPSYEQYF.

The V call is TRBV5-1, the J call TRBJ1-2; the D gene is possibly TRBD1 (5 bases). Trimming removed 4 bases from V and 1 base from J, with 17 bases in between. Per the germline V gene, CDR1 is SGHRS and CDR2 is YFSETQ. The CDR3 has 16 amino acids. The CDR3 here is CASSLGPAQINYGYTF. The CDR3 region has the DNA TGCGCCAGCAGCCTGGGGCCAGCCCAGATTAACTATGGCTACACCTTC.

The chain joins TRBV7-2 to TRBJ1-1, with a weak D call TRBD1 (5 bases). The CDR3 runs to 14 residues. Trimming removed 4 bases at V and 1 base at J, with 10 bases between. The germline V gene encodes CDR1 SGHTA and CDR2 FQGNSA. The CDR3 DNA reads TGTGCCAGCAGCTGGATCGGGACGAACACTGAAGCTTTCTTT. This gives the protein CASSWIGTNTEAFF. The full variable domain, its missing parts supplied by reference TRBV7-2 and TRBJ1-1, is GAGVSQSPSNKVTEKGKDVELRCDPISGHTALYWYRQSLGQGLEFLIYFQGNSAPDKSGLPSDRFSAERTGGSVSTLTIQRTQQEDSAVYLCASSWIGTNTEAFFGQGTRLTVV.

The chain employs TRBV7-8 and TRBJ2-1, with no clear D. Germline values: CDR1 SGHVS, CDR2 FQNEAQ. The ends were cut back, 8 bases at V and 3 bases at J, with 8 bases in the middle. The CDR3 length is 12 residues. The CDR3 sequence is CASGSYYNEQFF. CDR3 nucleotide sequence: TGTGCCAGCGGGTCTTACTACAATGAGCAGTTCTTC.

The V gene is TRBV18, the J gene TRBJ2-2; D unclear. This CDR3 is built from 15 residues. V lost 3 bases and J lost 3, with 11 bases in between. Germline CDR1 is KGHSH and CDR2 is LQKENI. The CDR3 region is CASSPLDGDTGELFF. CDR3 DNA: TGTGCCAGCTCACCCCTGGACGGAGACACCGGGGAGCTGTTTTTT.

The V gene is TRBV4-1, the J gene TRBJ1-2; D is perhaps TRBD1 (6 bases). The germline V gene encodes CDR1 MGHRA and CDR2 YSYEKL. The CDR3 runs to 20 residues. V lost 1 base to trimming and J lost 1 base, with 25 bases between them. As DNA, the CDR3 is TGCGCCAGCAGCCAAGGTTGGGGACACGATGAAATCCCCCTTAACTATGGCTACACCTTC. This sequence encodes CASSQGWGHDEIPLNYGYTF.

The chain couples TRBV4-2 to TRBJ2-3, with 11 nucleotides matching TRBD2. V lost 0 bases to trimming and J lost 5 bases; unmatched junction nucleotides: 4. CDR3 length: 16 residues. Germline V lookup: CDR1 LGHNA, CDR2 YNFKEQ. The CDR3 loop reads CASSQDPGLAGDTQYF. The CDR3 DNA reads as TGTGCCAGCAGCCAAGACCCAGGACTAGCGGGAGATACGCAGTATTTT.

CDR3 in DNA: TGTGCCAGTAGTTCCGCTAACAGGGGGCATGGCTACACCTTC. Translated, it gives CASSSANRGHGYTF. V is TRBV19 and J is TRBJ1-2, with 9 bases identical to TRBD1. Unmatched junction bases numbered 7, after V lost 5 bases and J lost 6 bases. CDR3 length: 14 residues. Germline V gene lookup returns CDR1 LNHDA and CDR2 SQIVND (reference sequence). Full variable domain (missing parts from reference TRBV19 and TRBJ1-2): DGGITQSPKYLFRKEGQNVTLSCEQNLNHDAMYWYRQDPGQGLRLIYYSQIVNDFQKGDIAEGYSVSREKKESFPLTVTSAQKNPTAFYLCASSSANRGHGYTFGSGTRLTVV.

This clone has just one count. The chain recombines TRBV19 with TRBJ2-2; TRBD1 matches 9 bases. The V and J ends lost 5 bases and 5 bases, in that order; junction bases with no gene match: 9. The germline gives CDR1 LNHDA, CDR2 SQIVND (reference sequence). This CDR3 region has 16 residues. The CDR3 DNA follows: TGTGCCAGTAGTGTCGGACAGGGGCGATTTACCGGGGAGCTGTTTTTT. Translating gives CASSVGQGRFTGELFF.

This chain joins TRBV10-3 and TRBJ1-2; maybe TRBD1 (5 bases). V lost 6 bases, J lost 5 bases, and 10 bases lay in between. Germline CDR1 reads ENHRY; CDR2 reads SYGVKD. This CDR3 is 12 amino acids long. The chain's CDR3 is CAISLGPYGYTF. In nucleotides, the CDR3 is TGTGCCATCAGCCTGGGACCTTATGGCTACACCTTC.

The sample holds a few counts of this clone. The gene calls are TRBV11-2 and TRBJ1-1; D is unclear. Per germline, CDR1 SGHAT and CDR2 FQNNGV. The CDR3 totals 15 residues. Trimming shortened V by 1 base and J by 6 bases, and 15 bases separated the two germline ends. The CDR3 DNA reads as TGTGCCAGCAGCTTAGTAACATCGTGGGATGCTGAAGCTTTCTTT. Translation gives CASSLVTSWDAEAFF.

The chain joins TRBV27 to TRBJ1-1; 7 bases are a match to TRBD1. Germline-derived CDR1 and CDR2 are MNHEY and SMNVEV (reference sequence). Trimming removed 5 bases from V and 3 bases from J; junction bases left unmatched: 3. CDR3 length: 13 residues. In DNA, the CDR3 is TGTGCCAGCAGTACAGACAGGGACACTGAAGCTTTCTTT. This sequence encodes CASSTDRDTEAFF.

The gene calls are TRBV29-1 and TRBJ2-1, with D possibly matching TRBD1 (7 bases). The ends were cut back, 4 bases at V and 9 bases at J, with 22 bases in the middle. The CDR3 loop spans 15 amino acids. The germline CDR1 and CDR2 sequences are SQVTM and ANQGSEA. CDR3 coding DNA: TGCAGCGTTGGTCCAGGGGGGTTTTCAATGGGTGAGCAGTTCTTC. Protein sequence: CSVGPGGFSMGEQFF.

This sequence joins TRBV7-8 and TRBJ1-3, with TRBD1 matching over 8 bases. CDR3 length equals 15 residues. Trimming cost V 5 bases and J 2 bases; bases outside gene matches: 5. The V gene's germline CDR1 is SGHVS and CDR2 FQNEAQ. The chain's CDR3 is CASSHGTGPGNTIYF. CDR3 coding DNA: TGTGCCAGCAGCCATGGGACAGGTCCTGGAAACACCATATATTTT.

This chain connects TRBV30 to TRBJ2-7, with 8 bases that match TRBD1. With V trimmed by 3 bases and J by 3 bases, 10 bases remained unmatched. CDR1 is GTSNPN, CDR2 SVGIG, per germline (reference sequence). The CDR3 runs 15 residues. The CDR3 spells CAWSLGQGPNYEQYF. The CDR3 DNA is TGTGCCTGGAGCTTAGGACAGGGCCCTAACTACGAGCAGTACTTC. The whole variable domain, filled in from reference TRBV30 and TRBJ2-7, reads SQTIHQWPATLVQPVGSPLSLECTVEGTSNPNLYWYRQAAGRGLQLLFYSVGIGQISSEVPQNLSASRPQDRQFILSSKKLLLSDSGFYLCAWSLGQGPNYEQYFGPGTRLTVT.

The V call is TRBV7-2, the J call TRBJ1-1; the D is unclear. The germline V and J ends were trimmed by 3 bases and 5 bases, with 13 bases remaining between them. CDR1 and CDR2 from the germline V gene are SGHTA and FQGNSA. This CDR3 has 14 residues. CDR3 in amino acids: CASSLSRVYTEAFF. CDR3 sequence (DNA): TGTGCCAGCAGCTTGAGTAGGGTGTATACTGAAGCTTTCTTT.

CDR3 sequence: CAISVSDEGEAFF. CDR3 bases: TGTGCCATCAGTGTTTCGGACGAAGGTGAAGCTTTCTTT. The chain is built from TRBV10-3 and TRBJ1-1; no clear D. The germline V and J ends were trimmed by 4 bases and 7 bases, with 13 bases remaining between them. CDR3 length equals 13 residues. Germline V gene sequence: CDR1 ENHRY, CDR2 SYGVKD.

This clone appeared a single time. The J gene is TRBJ1-1, the V gene TRBV6-5; 8 bases are a match to TRBD1. Per germline, CDR1 MNHEY and CDR2 SVGAGI. The CDR3 spans 14 residues. The V gene end was trimmed by 7 bases and the J gene end by 4 bases; junction bases not matched to a gene: 8. CDR3 protein: CASIKDRVVTEAFF. The DNA for the CDR3 is TGTGCCAGCATCAAGGACAGGGTCGTCACTGAAGCTTTCTTT.

A few counts support this clone. The chain is built from TRBV6-2 or TRBV6-3 and TRBJ1-1; D remains ambiguous. Trimming left V 5 bases short and J 5 bases short, with 9 bases between. This CDR3 comprises 12 residues. The germline V gene has CDR1 MNHEY and CDR2 SVGEGT. The CDR3 loop is CASSIWGTEAFF. CDR3 in DNA: TGTGCCAGCAGTATATGGGGAACTGAAGCTTTCTTT.

The chain has TRBV5-1 and TRBJ2-5, with 8 bases that match TRBD1. The CDR3 covers 14 residues. CDR1 and CDR2 (germline): SGHRS, YFSETQ. The V and J ends lost 4 bases and 3 bases, in that order; junction bases with no gene match: 5. The CDR3 DNA reads as TGCGCCAGCAGCCTCAGACAGGGGAAAGAGACCCAGTACTTC. This encodes CASSLRQGKETQYF.